This entry features one TCR beta chain sequence. This specimen comes from a study of blood T cells in healthy people across ages. For the second PCR, which ran for about 6 to 11 cycles, a sample-barcoded 5' primer and a J-beta primer mix were used. TCRdb re-analysed the 5' RACE reads in MiXCR, keeping a single row per CDR3 protein. The table lists about 680,000 distinct CDR3 sequences, 45% to 50% of them singletons. Trimming pared 5 bases from V and 7 bases from J, leaving 18 bases between. Germline V lookup: CDR1 SGHTA, CDR2 FQGNSA. The CDR3 spans 14 residues. The sequence derives from a woman aged 55-75 years in good health. What was sequenced was blood. The V call is TRBV7-2, the J call TRBJ2-7, with D tentatively TRBD1 or TRBD2 (5 bases each). As DNA, the CDR3 is TGTGCCAGCAGCCCCCGGGACGGGTCGAATGAGCAGTACTTC. Protein product: CASSPRDGSNEQYF.